This TCR beta chain was captured in a study of CD8 T cells in ankylosing spondylitis (dated by TCRdb to between 2016 and 2019). In the study overall: To find TCR variants linked to disease, the study profiled T cell receptor beta repertoires in ankylosing spondylitis patients and healthy donors. In total, the full study cohort was made up of roughly 100 healthy donors and approximately 24 ankylosing spondylitis patients. Samples of peripheral blood were taken, and for ankylosing spondylitis patients, synovial fluid was collected as well.

Per the germline V gene, SGHDT is the CDR1 and YYEEEE is the CDR2. V and J lose 5 bases and 6 bases, and a span of 15 bases separates them. CDR3 length: 13 amino acids, cysteine to phenylalanine. The retained sequence is limited to the CDR3, 39 bases, with the frame set at the first base. Sequencing instrument: Illumina HiSeq 2500. Quantitative 5'-RACE with molecular barcodes was used to prepare TCR beta libraries. For the original study's pipeline: Disease-linked TCR variants were identified with a new computational method built on a probabilistic model of VDJ rearrangement. TCRdb reworked the public reads: Q25 trimming with fastp, MiXCR clone assembly, productive beta chains retained. When rows share a CDR3 protein, they turn into one entry using the most common DNA and genes. TCRdb, not the original authors, processed these V and J calls. The sample table records 100,000 to 150,000 distinct CDR3 sequences; 7% of these occur just once. The top ten hold over 9% of the sample.

This clonotype was counted at least ten times. Which antigen it targets is not known. No quality values exist for individual bases; no much larger clone is one base distant. Results and caveats for the whole study, not just this receptor: Blood from ankylosing spondylitis patients appeared to be characterized by a TCR beta motif composed of eight or nine highly homologous amino acid variants. Some motif variants had previously been reported in the synovial fluid and blood of reactive arthritis patients, which suggests shared mechanisms of disease initiation. A CD8+ phenotype was shown by the disease-linked clones, which were found at relatively low frequencies in peripheral blood. According to the report, matched synovial fluid samples from ankylosing spondylitis patients were significantly enriched for the disease-linked clones.

Sample: blood, either unsorted or a sorted T cell fraction (not recorded which). This chain is built from TRBV5-6 and TRBJ2-7; the D gene is possibly TRBD1, with 5 bases matching. The sequence derives from a male donor with ankylosing spondylitis or in good health (not recorded which). The nucleotide sequence is given as TGTGCCAGCAGTCCTCTTCTGGGGCCCGAGCAGTACTTC. This sequence encodes CASSPLLGPEQYF.